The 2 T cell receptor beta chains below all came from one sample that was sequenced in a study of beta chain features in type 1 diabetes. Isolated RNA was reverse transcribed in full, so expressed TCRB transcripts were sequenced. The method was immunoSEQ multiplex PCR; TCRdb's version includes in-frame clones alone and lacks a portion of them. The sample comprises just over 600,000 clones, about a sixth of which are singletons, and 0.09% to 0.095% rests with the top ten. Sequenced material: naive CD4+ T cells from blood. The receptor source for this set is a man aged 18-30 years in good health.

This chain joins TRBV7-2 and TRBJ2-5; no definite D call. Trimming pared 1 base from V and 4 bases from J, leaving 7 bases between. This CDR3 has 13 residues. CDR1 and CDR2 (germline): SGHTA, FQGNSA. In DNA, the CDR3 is TGTGCCAGCAGCTTAGACGGCGGAGAGACCCAGTACTTC. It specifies CASSLDGGETQYF.

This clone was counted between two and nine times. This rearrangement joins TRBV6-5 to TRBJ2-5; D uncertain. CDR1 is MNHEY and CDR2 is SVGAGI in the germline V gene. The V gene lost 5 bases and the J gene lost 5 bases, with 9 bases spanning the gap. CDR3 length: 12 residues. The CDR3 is CASSAKGETQYF. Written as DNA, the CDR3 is TGTGCCAGCAGTGCGAAAGGGGAGACCCAGTACTTC.